These T cell receptor beta chains were read from a single sample in a study of CD8+ T cells in alopecia areata. Clones were read by immunoSEQ multiplex PCR, and TCRdb kept only the in-frame ones, dropping some. The sample lists 150,000 to 200,000 clones; approximately 62% were seen once. The source material was CD4+ T cells sorted from blood, sampled at week 0. The receptors shown here come from a human donor with alopecia areata. Each CDR3 is given with its conserved first and last residue. The D gene is left open where the match is weak. Some rows have no size entry. The others give once, few or many, or a class for an expanded clone.

J | D | size | V | DNA | CDR3
TRBJ2-5 | - | many | TRBV14 | TGTGCCAGCAGCCAAGAGGGGAGTCGGACCAGCGTAAGCCAAGAGACCCAGTACTTC | CASSQEGSRTSVSQETQYF
TRBJ1-5 | TRBD1 | - | TRBV7-9 | TGTGCCAGCAGCCCACAGGGGGCCGGCAATCAGCCCCAGCATTTT | CASSPQGAGNQPQHF
TRBJ2-5 | - | few | TRBV5-1 | TGCGCCAGCAGCTTGATGGGAAGGGTGGAAGAGACCCAGTACTTC | CASSLMGRVEETQYF
TRBJ1-6 | - | - | TRBV29-1 | TGCAGCGTCTCAAGGGGCCCTGAGTCACCCCTCCACTTT | CSVSRGPESPLHF
TRBJ2-7 | - | - | TRBV5-1 | TGCGCCAGCAGCTTGGCTCAGGGGGGTCACGAGCAGTACTTC | CASSLAQGGHEQYF
TRBJ1-5 | - | - | TRBV15 | TGTGCCACCAGCAGAGATCCTACGGATCAGCCCCAGCATTTT | CATSRDPTDQPQHF
TRBJ2-3 | - | - | TRBV29-1 | TGCAGCGTTGAATGGGGGTTGGAGGCAGATACGCAGTATTTT | CSVEWGLEADTQYF
TRBJ1-4 | - | few | TRBV27 | TGTGCCAGCAGGTCCTGGGCATCTGAAGGTGAAAAACTGTTTTTT | CASRSWASEGEKLFF
TRBJ2-7 | - | - | TRBV29-1 | TGCAGCGTCGCCCGAGTACCCTACGAGCAGTACTTC | CSVARVPYEQYF
TRBJ1-2 | - | - | TRBV5-1 | TGCGCCAGCAGCGACGGACGGGACTATGGCTACACCTTC | CASSDGRDYGYTF
TRBJ1-2 | TRBD1 | once | TRBV15 | TGTGCCACCAGCAAGGGGACAGGCAACTATGGCTACACCTTC | CATSKGTGNYGYTF
TRBJ2-2 | TRBD2 | - | TRBV11-3 | TGTGCCAGCAGCCTCCCGGAGGTACTAGCGGGGGTCGCCGGGGAGCTGTTTTTT | CASSLPEVLAGVAGELFF
TRBJ2-1 | - | - | TRBV6-4 | TGTGCCAGCAGTCCAATGGGGCCGAGGAATGAGCAGTTCTTC | CASSPMGPRNEQFF
TRBJ2-1 | TRBD2 | many | TRBV6-1 | TGTGCCAGCAGTGAAGCTAGCGGGGGGGCCTACAATGAGCAGTTCTTC | CASSEASGGAYNEQFF
TRBJ1-5 | - | - | TRBV7-8 | TGTGCCAGCAGCTTAGTCGGCACCCAGAGCAATCAGCCCCAGCATTTT | CASSLVGTQSNQPQHF
TRBJ2-7 | - | - | TRBV4-3 | TGCGCCAGCAGCCAAGAAGGAAGGGGGGCCTACGAGCAGTACTTC | CASSQEGRGAYEQYF
TRBJ2-1 | - | - | TRBV30 | TGTGCCTGGAGTGCCCTAGCCAGTGAGCAGTTCTTC | CAWSALASEQFF
TRBJ2-1 | TRBD2 | - | TRBV19 | TGTGCCAGTAGCTATAGAAAGAGCGGGAGGAGCTCCTACAATGAGCAGTTCTTC | CASSYRKSGRSSYNEQFF
TRBJ2-1 | TRBD2 | - | TRBV10-2 | TGCGCCACCGGGGGGAGCGATGAGCAGTTCTTC | CATGGSDEQFF
TRBJ1-2 | - | few | TRBV2 | TGTGCCAGCAGTGGACAGCCCCGGATCTATGGCTACACCTTC | CASSGQPRIYGYTF
TRBJ2-5 | - | - | TRBV30 | TGTGCCCGAGGGGACGGCCAAGAGACCCAGTACTTC | CARGDGQETQYF